This T cell receptor (beta chain) derives from a study of Ad26.COV2.S vaccination and SARS-CoV-2 variants (dated by TCRdb to the early 2020s). Looking at the study overall: Sequencing of the TCRbeta repertoire served to evaluate the specificity and breadth of SARS-CoV-2-reactive T cell receptors following Ad26.COV2.S vaccination. A total of some 30 samples were included in the TCR-sequenced set, comprising roughly 20 Ad26.COV2.S vaccine recipients, 5 placebo recipients and 8 SARS-CoV-2 convalescent individuals. On the study overall, not on this receptor specifically: Substantial breadth of spike-specific CD8+ and CD4+ T cell responses was reported after vaccination. Vaccine and placebo recipients had similar non-spike TCR breadth, a finding consistent with the vaccine containing only spike. The authors noted that the TCR breadth and depth analyses may have underestimated total T cell responses. Spike-specific TCR breadth was higher in Ad26.COV2.S recipients than in placebo recipients (P = 0.0014).

Points on this clone: Its antigen is still unknown. Base qualities are not recorded, but no much larger clone differs from it by a single base.

The immunoSEQ Assay was the method used to sequence TCRbeta CDR3 regions. After extraction, genomic DNA underwent amplification by bias-controlled multiplex PCR, followed by high-throughput sequencing. The authors' analysis ran thus. To quantify the absolute abundance of every unique TCRbeta CDR3 region, sequences were collapsed and filtered. T cell fraction was estimated by normalizing TCRbeta template counts to usable DNA, with usable DNA measured through amplification of reference genes found in all nucleated cells. Repertoire TCRs were annotated as SARS-CoV-2-specific by exact matching of V gene, CDR3 amino acid sequence and J gene to a known reactive TCR set. MIRA supplied the reference SARS-CoV-2 TCR set, which was filtered for enrichment in COVID-19-positive ImmuneCODE repertoires so that public or cross-reactive TCRs were removed. Drawing on the MIRA antigens, annotated TCRs were analysed further at the level of specific ORF or position within ORF. Breadth was defined as annotated unique rearrangements over total unique productive rearrangements; depth was the summed frequency of those rearrangements. Group comparisons of TCR breadth used two-sided Wilcoxon rank-sum tests. TCRdb re-hosts the immuneACCESS table, in-frame sequences only. Its copies lack some clones; in the studies checked, an unresolved V gene accounts for under half of them, and the cause for the rest is not known. The V and J calls and clone size come from that table; D and trimming were worked out from the DNA. For this sample there are under 150,000 clones; 75% to 90% appear just once. 4% to 6% of the sample goes to the ten largest clones.

Trimmed from V: 7 bases; trimmed from J: 3 bases; junction bases lacking a gene match: 5. From the cysteine through the phenylalanine, the CDR3 covers 15 amino acids. Left in the record is the CDR3 DNA by itself, 45 bases read in frame from the first base. The germline V gene yields SNHLY for CDR1 and FYNNEI for CDR2. The time point label, as the study defines it: individuals recovered from natural SARS-CoV-2 infection. This sample comprised peripheral blood, obtained after recovery from COVID-19. The receptor was isolated from a human donor who had recovered from COVID-19. The chain is made from TRBV2 and TRBJ2-1; TRBD2 matches 11 bases in the middle. This receptor carries the CDR3 CASTLTSGDYNEQFF. The DNA sequence reads TGTGCCAGCACTCTGACTAGCGGGGACTACAATGAGCAGTTCTTC. The reference TRBV2 and TRBJ2-1 proteins fill in what lies around the CDR3, so the full variable domain reads EPEVTQTPSHQVTQMGQEVILRCVPISNHLYFYWYRQILGQKVEFLVSFYNNEISEKSEIFDDQFSVERPDGSNFTLKIRSTKLEDSAMYFCASTLTSGDYNEQFFGPGTRLTVL.